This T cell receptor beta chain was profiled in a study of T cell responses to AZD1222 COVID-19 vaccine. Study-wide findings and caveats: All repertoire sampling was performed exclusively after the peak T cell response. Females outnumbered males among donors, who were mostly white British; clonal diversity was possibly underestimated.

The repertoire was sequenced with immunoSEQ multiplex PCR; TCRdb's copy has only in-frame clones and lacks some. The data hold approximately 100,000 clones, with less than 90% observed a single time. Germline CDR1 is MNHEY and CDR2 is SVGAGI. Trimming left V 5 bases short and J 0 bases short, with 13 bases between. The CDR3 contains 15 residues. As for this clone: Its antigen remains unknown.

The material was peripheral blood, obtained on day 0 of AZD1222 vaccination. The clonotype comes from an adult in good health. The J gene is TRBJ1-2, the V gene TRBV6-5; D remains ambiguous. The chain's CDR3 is CASSTWTVANYGYTF. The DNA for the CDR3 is TGTGCCAGCAGTACCTGGACGGTAGCTAACTATGGCTACACCTTC.